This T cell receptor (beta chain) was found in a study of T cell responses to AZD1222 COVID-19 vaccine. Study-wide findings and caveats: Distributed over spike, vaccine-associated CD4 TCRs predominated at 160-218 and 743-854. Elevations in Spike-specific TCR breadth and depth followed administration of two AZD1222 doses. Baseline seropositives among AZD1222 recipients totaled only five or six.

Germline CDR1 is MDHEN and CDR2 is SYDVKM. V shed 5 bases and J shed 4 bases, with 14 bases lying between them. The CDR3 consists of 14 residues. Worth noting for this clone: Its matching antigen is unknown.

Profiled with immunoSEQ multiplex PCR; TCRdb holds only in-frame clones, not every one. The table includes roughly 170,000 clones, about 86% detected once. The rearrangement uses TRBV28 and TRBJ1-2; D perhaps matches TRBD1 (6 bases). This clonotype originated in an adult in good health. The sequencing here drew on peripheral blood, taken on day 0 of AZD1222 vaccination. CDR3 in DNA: TGTGCCAGCAGTCGTGACAGGCCTACCTATGGCTACACCTTC. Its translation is CASSRDRPTYGYTF.